This TCR beta chain came from a study of OX40 agonist ivuxolimab in advanced cancers. Study overall: The patients got ivuxolimab, which is an agonistic anti-OX40 (CD134) antibody. In this trial design, patients received ivuxolimab intravenously at 0.01 to 10 mg/kg every 2 weeks.

TCRdb's table, derived via immunoSEQ multiplex PCR, lists solely in-frame clones and lacks some. The profile shows 70,000 to 90,000 clones, approximately 87% of them singletons. Systemic immunosuppression or autoimmune disease history was grounds to exclude patients. With 1 base clipped from V and 6 bases from J, the junction kept 13 bases outside the gene matches. Germline V gene sequence: CDR1 KGHSH, CDR2 LQKENI. The CDR3 is 17 amino acids. The sample consisted of CD4+ or CD8+ T cells sorted from blood, taken in a trial of the OX40 agonist ivuxolimab. The chain has TRBV18 and TRBJ1-2; 8 nucleotides match TRBD1. This sequence originates from an adult with an advanced solid tumor such as melanoma, head and neck, liver or kidney cancer. The CDR3 loop reads CASSPRGTGSSPNGYTF. CDR3 coding DNA: TGTGCCAGCTCACCACGGGGGACAGGCTCTAGTCCGAATGGCTACACCTTC.